This T cell receptor (beta chain) emerged from a study of T cells in tumors after PD-1 blockade. Study-level information: Patients received pembrolizumab 200 mg every 3 weeks or cemiplimab 350 mg every 2 weeks. Some patients also took daily vismodegib 150 mg during anti-PD-1 treatment. Findings and caveats of the study: Around two fifths of tumor TCR clonotypes were also found in blood.

This CDR3 region has 18 residues. Germline V gene sequence: CDR1 LGHNT, CDR2 FRNRAP. V was clipped by 4 bases and J by 7 bases; unmatched bases: 17. Template: tumor biopsy or peripheral blood genomic DNA, roughly 550-6,500 ng per sample. The assay was immunoSEQ multiplex PCR, and TCRdb's table has in-frame clones only and misses some. The sample consists of 15,000 to 25,000 clones, more than 65% of them appearing once. Details on this clone: Antigen unknown.

This rearrangement joins TRBV12-5 to TRBJ2-1; 9 nucleotides agree with TRBD1. Here the sequenced sample was PBMCs, taken after anti-PD-1 therapy. This sequence originates from a human donor with advanced basal cell or squamous cell carcinoma (not recorded which). The CDR3, as DNA: TGTGCTAGTGGTTGGGTGAGGTACGGGACAGGGTGGTGGAATGAGCAGTTCTTC. Translating it yields CASGWVRYGTGWWNEQFF.